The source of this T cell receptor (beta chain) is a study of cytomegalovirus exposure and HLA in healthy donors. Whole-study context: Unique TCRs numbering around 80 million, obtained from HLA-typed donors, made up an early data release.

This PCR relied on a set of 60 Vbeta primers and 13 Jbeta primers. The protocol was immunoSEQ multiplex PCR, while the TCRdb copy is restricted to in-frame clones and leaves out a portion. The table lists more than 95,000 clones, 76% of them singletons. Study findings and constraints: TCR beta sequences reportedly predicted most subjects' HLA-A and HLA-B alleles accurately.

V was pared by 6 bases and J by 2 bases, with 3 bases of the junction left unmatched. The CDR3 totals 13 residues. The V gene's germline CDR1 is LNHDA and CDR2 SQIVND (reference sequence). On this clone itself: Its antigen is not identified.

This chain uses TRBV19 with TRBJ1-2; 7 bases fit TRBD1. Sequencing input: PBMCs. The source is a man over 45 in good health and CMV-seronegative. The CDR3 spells CASSTTGNYGYTF. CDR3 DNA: TGTGCCAGTAGCACGACAGGGAACTATGGCTACACCTTC.